These T cell receptor beta chains were read from a single sample in a study of blood T cells in healthy people across ages. TCRdb reprocessed the 5' RACE reads via MiXCR and lists one record per CDR3 protein. The sample has 700,000 or so distinct CDR3 sequences, 22% seen once. Sequenced: blood. Receptors originate from a man between 70 and 80 years old in good health. CDR3s include the opening cysteine and the closing phenylalanine or tryptophan. D genes are given only for firm matches. Clone size is given for some rows only: seen once, a few or many times, or a class if the clone is expanded.

.	TRBV10-3	13	TRBJ1-4	.	TGTGCCATCAGTGAAGTATTTAATGAAAAACTGTTTTTT	CAISEVFNEKLFF
.	TRBV9	16	TRBJ2-3	.	TGTGCCAGCAGCCCCCGACTCCTGTTGGGGGCAGATACGCAGTATTTT	CASSPRLLLGADTQYF
TRBD2	TRBV7-9	15	TRBJ2-7	.	TGTGCCAGCAGCGGTGGGGGGGTGGGCTCCTACGAGCAGTACTTC	CASSGGGVGSYEQYF
.	TRBV24-1	13	TRBJ1-1	few	TGTGCCACCAGTGATAGGGACGGGGTAGGAGCTTTCTTT	CATSDRDGVGAFF
TRBD1	TRBV20-1	14	TRBJ2-1	.	TGCAGTGCAGACAGGGGGCATGACTACAATGGGCAGTTCTTC	CSADRGHDYNGQFF
TRBD2	TRBV10-3	15	TRBJ2-5	few	TGTGCCACCGCACTGTTCACTAGCGGCCAAGAGACCCAGTACTTC	CATALFTSGQETQYF
.	TRBV7-2	13	TRBJ2-3	.	TGTGCCAGCAGCTTACGAGTCGCAGATACGCAGTATTTT	CASSLRVADTQYF
.	TRBV6-2/TRBV6-3	14	TRBJ1-5	.	TGTGCCAGCAGTTACAAAGACAGTAATCAGCCCCAGCATTTT	CASSYKDSNQPQHF
TRBD1	TRBV12-5	14	TRBJ1-2	.	TGTGCTAGTGGTCTCCTCAGGGGGGACTATGGCTACACCTTC	CASGLLRGDYGYTF
TRBD1	TRBV28	13	TRBJ1-5	.	TGTGCCAGCAGTAAACAGGGGAAGCAGCCCCAGCATTTT	CASSKQGKQPQHF
TRBD1	TRBV5-1	14	TRBJ1-4	few	TGCGCCAGCAGCCGAGACAGGGTCGGAGAAAAACTGTTTTTT	CASSRDRVGEKLFF
.	TRBV7-3	16	TRBJ2-3	few	TGTGCCAGCAGCTACAACCTAGAGAGCCCTACAGATACGCAGTATTTT	CASSYNLESPTDTQYF
.	TRBV7-2	14	TRBJ2-3	many	TGTGCCAGCAGCAGCCTCCCCTCCACAGATACGCAGTATTTT	CASSSLPSTDTQYF
TRBD1	TRBV5-1	15	TRBJ2-7	.	TGCGCCAGCAGGTGGGGCGGACAGGAAAGCTACGAGCAGTACTTC	CASRWGGQESYEQYF
TRBD1	TRBV7-9	15	TRBJ1-1	.	TGTGCCAGCAGCAAGGGACAGGGCATGAACACTGAAGCTTTCTTT	CASSKGQGMNTEAFF
.	TRBV6-1	13	TRBJ2-4	few	TGTGCCAGCAGTGCGTTGCGGCAAAACATTCAGTACTTC	CASSALRQNIQYF
.	TRBV10-2	14	TRBJ2-7	few	TGCGCCAGCAGTGACCCCGGGACAACTTACGAGCAGTACTTC	CASSDPGTTYEQYF
.	TRBV13	15	TRBJ1-3	few	TGTGCCAGCAGCGTCCTTAGGGGGACCGGAAACACCATATATTTT	CASSVLRGTGNTIYF
.	TRBV15	16	TRBJ2-1	few	TGTGCCACCAGCAGAGCGCTGGACGCCACCGCGAATGAGCAGTTCTTC	CATSRALDATANEQFF
TRBD1	TRBV12-3/TRBV12-4	16	TRBJ2-1	.	TGTGCCAGCAGCCCGGTCGGGTTCCAGGGGGCCGCTGAGCAGTTCTTC	CASSPVGFQGAAEQFF
.	TRBV11-2	15	TRBJ1-4	.	TGTGCCAGCAGCTCCCCGGGGGGATACTATGAAAAACTGTTTTTT	CASSSPGGYYEKLFF
.	TRBV6-6	14	TRBJ2-5	few	TGTGCCAGCAGTTATGAGCTAGCGTGGAAGACCCAGTACTTC	CASSYELAWKTQYF
TRBD1	TRBV18	15	TRBJ2-4	.	TGTGCCAGCTCACGACAGGGCTCGGCCAAAAACATTCAGTACTTC	CASSRQGSAKNIQYF
.	TRBV3-1	12	TRBJ1-1	.	TGTGCCAGCAGCCAGGAGCCCTCGGCGGCTTTCTTT	CASSQEPSAAFF
TRBD1	TRBV29-1	14	TRBJ1-4	.	TGCAGCGTTCAAGGCGGGACAGGGAATGAAAAACTGTTTTTT	CSVQGGTGNEKLFF
.	TRBV4-1	15	TRBJ1-1	.	TGCGCCAGCAACACCGAACAGGGTAGGATCACTGAAGCTTTCTTT	CASNTEQGRITEAFF
TRBD2	TRBV14	17	TRBJ2-3	few	TGTGCCAGCAGCCAACCTTCCGGACTAGCGGGCACAGATACGCAGTATTTT	CASSQPSGLAGTDTQYF
.	TRBV12-3/TRBV12-4	16	TRBJ1-4	.	TGTGCCAGCAGTTTAGACAGAGTGGCAACTAATGAAAAACTGTTTTTT	CASSLDRVATNEKLFF
TRBD1	TRBV7-2	15	TRBJ2-5	.	TGTGCCAGCAGCTTTGGGGACAGGGAAGCGAAGACCCAGTACTTC	CASSFGDREAKTQYF
TRBD2	TRBV20-1	15	TRBJ2-7	few	TGCAGTGCTCTCACGGGTGGGAGGGCTCAAGGGGAGCAGTACTTC	CSALTGGRAQGEQYF
TRBD2	TRBV7-8	18	TRBJ2-5	few	TGTGCCAGCAGCTCCCCTTTCCCAAGCGGGGGGGCATCAGAGACCCAGTACTTC	CASSSPFPSGGASETQYF
.	TRBV5-1	15	TRBJ2-5	.	TGCGCCAGCAGCTTGGCCCAGGATCTTTCAGAGACCCAGTACTTC	CASSLAQDLSETQYF
TRBD1	TRBV3-1	15	TRBJ2-7	few	TGTGCCAGCAGCCAAGCCGGGACAGGGGGCAGAGTGCAGTACTTC	CASSQAGTGGRVQYF
TRBD1	TRBV20-1	13	TRBJ2-7	few	TGCAGTGCTAGAGCCCTACAGGGGTGGGAGCAGTACTTC	CSARALQGWEQYF
.	TRBV12-3/TRBV12-4	14	TRBJ1-5	.	TGTGCCAGCAGTTCCGACAGGATCAATCAGCCCCAGCATTTT	CASSSDRINQPQHF
.	TRBV2	13	TRBJ2-1	.	TGTGCCAGCATCCCCGACCGAAACAATGAGCAGTTCTTC	CASIPDRNNEQFF
.	TRBV7-2	14	TRBJ2-7	few	TGTGCCAGCAGCACCGGGACCAACTCTTACGAGCAGTACTTC	CASSTGTNSYEQYF